The next 17 T cell receptor beta chains were all read from a single sample in a study of cytomegalovirus exposure and HLA in healthy donors. This PCR relied on a set of 60 Vbeta primers and 13 Jbeta primers. Sequenced by immunoSEQ multiplex PCR; TCRdb stores in-frame clones only, minus some. The table shows some 200,000 clones, with roughly 80% occurring only once. Sequenced material: PBMCs. The source of these receptors is a man aged 45-60 years in good health and CMV-seronegative.

The rearrangement joins TRBV5-1 to TRBJ1-1, with D hard to call. This CDR3 comprises 12 residues. The germline V gene encodes CDR1 SGHRS and CDR2 YFSETQ. V was clipped by 3 bases and J by 6 bases, with 9 bases between them. The CDR3 bases are TGCGCCAGCAGCTCCACCGGAGCTGAAGCTTTCTTT. Translating gives CASSSTGAEAFF.

This sequence joins TRBV27 and TRBJ2-3; 8 nucleotides agree with TRBD2. The CDR3 runs to 18 residues. Germline V CDR1 and CDR2: MNHEY, SMNVEV (reference sequence). The trim removed 1 base at V and 6 bases at J, leaving 15 bases unmatched. The CDR3: CASSLLSRGLALGDTQYF. The CDR3 nucleotides read TGTGCCAGCAGTTTATTGTCCAGAGGACTAGCTTTAGGGGATACGCAGTATTTT.

The CDR3 region is CASSQGQGAPDEQFF. The CDR3 DNA is TGCGCCAGCAGCCAAGGACAGGGGGCGCCCGATGAGCAGTTCTTC. V usage is TRBV4-3 and J usage is TRBJ2-1; 10 nucleotides align to TRBD1. V dropped 1 base and J dropped 8; count of bases not matched to a gene: 5. The CDR3 sequence is 15 residues long. Germline CDR1 and CDR2: LGHNA and YSLEER.

In regard to this clone: The sample has other DNA sequences that encode this CDR3 too. This chain uses TRBV4-3 with TRBJ1-1; possible D gene TRBD1, 5 bases. Germline assignment: CDR1 LGHNA and CDR2 YSLEER. The V end lost 0 bases, the J end lost 0 bases, and 8 bases lay between the germline ends. The length of the CDR3 is 15 residues. The CDR3 is CASSQDPGMNTEAFF. CDR3 sequence (DNA): TGCGCCAGCAGCCAAGATCCAGGGATGAACACTGAAGCTTTCTTT.

The V call is TRBV7-2, the J call TRBJ1-2; 8 bases agree with TRBD1. The V and J ends lost 1 base and 12 bases, in that order; junction bases with no gene match: 7. Germline CDR1 SGHTA, CDR2 FQGNSA. The CDR3 covers 13 residues. The CDR3: CASSLGVDREHTF. The CDR3 bases are TGTGCCAGCAGCTTAGGGGTGGACAGGGAGCACACCTTC.

This chain joins TRBV4-1 and TRBJ1-4; D remains ambiguous. Germline CDR1 MGHRA, CDR2 YSYEKL. The CDR3 contains 15 residues. V dropped 4 bases and J dropped 8 bases, with 17 bases sitting between them. The CDR3 region has the DNA TGCGCCAGCAGCCCCCTTTTAGGAGGAGACGAAAAACTGTTTTTT. The encoded protein is CASSPLLGGDEKLFF.

This sequence joins TRBV7-2 and TRBJ1-1, with D possibly TRBD1 on 5 matching bases. This CDR3 comprises 14 residues. Germline assignment: CDR1 SGHTA and CDR2 FQGNSA. The V and J ends lost 2 bases and 5 bases respectively, with 12 bases between them. CDR3: CASSLFGAGTEAFF. CDR3 sequence (DNA): TGTGCCAGCAGCTTATTTGGGGCGGGAACTGAAGCTTTCTTT.

This clone has only one observation. The chain has TRBV7-9 and TRBJ2-7, with TRBD1 matching 11 bases. The trim removed 6 bases at V and 4 bases at J, leaving 8 bases unmatched. From germline, CDR1 is SEHNR and CDR2 FQNEAQ (reference sequence). The CDR3 has 15 residues. CDR3 protein: CASSRRTGGLYEQYF. CDR3 nucleotides: TGTGCCAGCAGTCGACGGACAGGGGGCTTATACGAGCAGTACTTC.

The CDR3 is CASSRRTGGELFF. The CDR3 nucleotides are TGTGCCAGCAGCCGCCGGACAGGCGGGGAGCTGTTTTTT. The V gene is TRBV11-3, the J gene TRBJ2-2, with 7 bases matching TRBD1. The germline CDR1 and CDR2 sequences are SGHNT and YENEEA. J lost 7 bases, V lost 5 bases, and 4 bases had no gene match. CDR3 length: 13 residues.

The chain couples TRBV5-1 to TRBJ2-1, with a tentative D call TRBD1 (6 bases). The CDR3 has 15 amino acids. The V gene's germline CDR1 is SGHRS and CDR2 YFSETQ. Trimming cost V 4 bases and J 4 bases, with 15 bases left between them. CDR3 sequence (DNA): TGCGCCAGCAGCCCCCCGGCAGGGGTATACAATGAGCAGTTCTTC. Its translation is CASSPPAGVYNEQFF.

The chain combines TRBV27 with TRBJ1-5; 8 bases line up with TRBD1. The CDR3 is made up of 13 amino acids. Trimming cost V 6 bases and J 5 bases; bases outside gene matches: 3. Germline V gene sequence: CDR1 MNHEY, CDR2 SMNVEV (reference sequence). CDR3 sequence: CASRTTGDQPQHF. CDR3 in DNA: TGTGCCAGCAGAACGACAGGGGATCAGCCCCAGCATTTT.

The chain employs TRBV5-4 and TRBJ1-1; 9 bases are a match to TRBD1. The CDR3 contains 15 residues. In germline, CDR1 is SGHNT, CDR2 YYREEE (reference sequence). The trim removed 0 bases at V and 5 bases at J, leaving 5 bases unmatched. CDR3 in DNA: TGTGCCAGCAGCTTGGGAGGGACAGGGTCTACTGAAGCTTTCTTT. This sequence encodes CASSLGGTGSTEAFF.

The chain combines TRBV9 with TRBJ1-4; D is uncertain. V was clipped by 5 bases and J by 7 bases, with 21 bases between them. The CDR3 is 16 amino acids. CDR1 and CDR2 from the germline V gene are SGDLS and YYNGEE. DNA for the CDR3: TGTGCCAGCAGTAAGATGGGTCGGGGTGATGGTGAAAAACTGTTTTTT. Its protein is CASSKMGRGDGEKLFF.

This chain uses TRBV19 with TRBJ1-1, with D maybe TRBD1 (5 bases). Germline values: CDR1 LNHDA, CDR2 SQIVND (reference sequence). V dropped 5 bases and J dropped 1 base, with 14 bases sitting between them. The CDR3 is 15 residues long. The CDR3 sequence is CASSSVAQGNTEAFF. The CDR3, as DNA: TGTGCCAGTAGTTCTGTAGCTCAGGGGAACACTGAAGCTTTCTTT. Full variable domain (missing parts from reference TRBV19 and TRBJ1-1): DGGITQSPKYLFRKEGQNVTLSCEQNLNHDAMYWYRQDPGQGLRLIYYSQIVNDFQKGDIAEGYSVSREKKESFPLTVTSAQKNPTAFYLCASSSVAQGNTEAFFGQGTRLTVV.

This clone has a handful of counts. This chain links TRBV7-3 with TRBJ1-1; D is uncertain. The CDR3 sequence is 13 residues long. Germline V lookup: CDR1 SGHTA, CDR2 FQGTGA. The V and J ends lost 5 bases and 4 bases respectively, with 11 bases between them. The CDR3 region is CASSDTAGTEAFF. DNA for the CDR3: TGTGCCAGCAGCGACACAGCTGGCACTGAAGCTTTCTTT.

This chain uses TRBV6-5 with TRBJ2-5; 11 bases map to TRBD2. Losses at the gene ends were 6 bases for V and 4 bases for J; bases not matched to a gene: 4. Per germline, CDR1 MNHEY and CDR2 SVGAGI. The CDR3 runs 14 residues. CDR3: CASSRGTSGETQYF. The DNA of the CDR3 is TGTGCCAGCAGCCGGGGGACTAGCGGAGAGACCCAGTACTTC.

This rearrangement joins TRBV4-1 to TRBJ2-1, with 8 bases that match TRBD1. Per the germline V gene, CDR1 is MGHRA and CDR2 is YSYEKL. V lost 1 base and J lost 10; bases outside the gene matches: 6. This CDR3 is built from 14 residues. CDR3 nucleotide sequence: TGCGCCAGCAGCCAAGGGACAGGGATTGGCGAGCAGTTCTTC. Translated, it gives CASSQGTGIGEQFF.